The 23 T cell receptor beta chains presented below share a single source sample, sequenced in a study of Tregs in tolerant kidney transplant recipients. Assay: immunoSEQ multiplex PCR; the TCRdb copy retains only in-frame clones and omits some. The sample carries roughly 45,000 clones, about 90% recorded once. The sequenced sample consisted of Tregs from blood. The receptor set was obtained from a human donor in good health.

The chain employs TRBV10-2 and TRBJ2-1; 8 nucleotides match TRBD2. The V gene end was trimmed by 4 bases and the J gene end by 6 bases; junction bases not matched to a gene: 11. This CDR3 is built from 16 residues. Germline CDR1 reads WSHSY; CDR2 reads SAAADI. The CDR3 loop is CASSVEGGRRSNEQFF. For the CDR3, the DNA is TGCGCCAGCAGTGTGGAGGGCGGGAGGCGGTCCAATGAGCAGTTCTTC.

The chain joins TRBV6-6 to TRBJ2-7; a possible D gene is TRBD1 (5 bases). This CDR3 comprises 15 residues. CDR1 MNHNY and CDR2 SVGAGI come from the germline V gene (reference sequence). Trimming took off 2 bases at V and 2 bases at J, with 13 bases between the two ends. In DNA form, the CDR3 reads TGTGCCAGCAGTTACAGCGCAGGGCTCCCCTACGAGCAGTACTTC. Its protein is CASSYSAGLPYEQYF.

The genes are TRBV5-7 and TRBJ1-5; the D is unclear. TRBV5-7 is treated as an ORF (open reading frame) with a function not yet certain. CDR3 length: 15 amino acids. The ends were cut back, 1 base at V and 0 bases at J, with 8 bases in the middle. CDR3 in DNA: TGTGCCAGCAGCTTGTACAGAATTAGCAATCAGCCCCAGCATTTT. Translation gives CASSLYRISNQPQHF.

CDR3 region: CASRRTDNNEQFF. DNA for the CDR3: TGTGCCAGCAGAAGGACAGATAACAATGAGCAGTTCTTC. The V call is TRBV6-1, the J call TRBJ2-1, with D tentatively TRBD1 (6 bases). Per germline, CDR1 MNHNS and CDR2 SASEGT. Between the trimmed V and J ends, which lost 6 bases and 5 bases, there was a span of 11 bases. The CDR3 is 13 residues long.

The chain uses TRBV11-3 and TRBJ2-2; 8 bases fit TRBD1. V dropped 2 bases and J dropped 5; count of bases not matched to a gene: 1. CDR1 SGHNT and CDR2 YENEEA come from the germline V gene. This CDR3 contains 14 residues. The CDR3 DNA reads TGTGCCAGCAGCTTAACAGGGGGAACCGGGGAGCTGTTTTTT. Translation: CASSLTGGTGELFF.

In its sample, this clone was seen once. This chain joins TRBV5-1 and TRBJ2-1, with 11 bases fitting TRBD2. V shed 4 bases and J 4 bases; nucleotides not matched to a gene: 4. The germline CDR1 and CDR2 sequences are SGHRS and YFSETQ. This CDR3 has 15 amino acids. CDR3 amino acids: CASSTPSGGYNEQFF. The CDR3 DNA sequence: TGCGCCAGCAGCACGCCTAGCGGGGGGTACAATGAGCAGTTCTTC.

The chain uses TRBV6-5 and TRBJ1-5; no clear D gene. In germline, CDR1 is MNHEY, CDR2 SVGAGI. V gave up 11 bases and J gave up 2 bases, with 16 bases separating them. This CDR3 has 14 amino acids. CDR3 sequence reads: CAVEGARGNQPQHF. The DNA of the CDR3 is TGTGCCGTTGAGGGAGCCCGGGGCAATCAGCCCCAGCATTTT.

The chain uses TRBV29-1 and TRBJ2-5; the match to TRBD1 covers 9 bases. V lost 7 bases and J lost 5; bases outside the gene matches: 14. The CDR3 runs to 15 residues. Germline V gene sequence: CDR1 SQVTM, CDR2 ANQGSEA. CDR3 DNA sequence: TGCAGCGCGAAACCAGCGACAGGGGGAGGGGAGACCCAGTACTTC. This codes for CSAKPATGGGETQYF.

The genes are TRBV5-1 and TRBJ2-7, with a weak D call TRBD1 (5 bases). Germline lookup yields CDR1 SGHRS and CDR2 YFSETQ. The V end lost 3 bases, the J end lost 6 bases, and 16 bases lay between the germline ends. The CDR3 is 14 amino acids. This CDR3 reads CASSSQPDSSEQYF. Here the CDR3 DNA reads TGCGCCAGCAGCTCCCAACCCGACAGCTCCGAGCAGTACTTC.

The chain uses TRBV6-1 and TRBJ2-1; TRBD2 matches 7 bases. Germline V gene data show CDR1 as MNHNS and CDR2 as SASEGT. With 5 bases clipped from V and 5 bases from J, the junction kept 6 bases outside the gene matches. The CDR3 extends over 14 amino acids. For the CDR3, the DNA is TGTGCCAGCAGTAATCTCCTAGCGGACAATGAGCAGTTCTTC. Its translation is CASSNLLADNEQFF.

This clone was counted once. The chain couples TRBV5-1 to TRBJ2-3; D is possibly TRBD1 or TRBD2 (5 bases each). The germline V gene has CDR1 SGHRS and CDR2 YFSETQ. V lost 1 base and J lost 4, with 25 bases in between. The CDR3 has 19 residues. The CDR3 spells CASSLRQRSSPLDSDTQYF. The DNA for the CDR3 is TGCGCCAGCAGCTTGAGACAGCGGAGCTCCCCACTAGATTCAGATACGCAGTATTTT.

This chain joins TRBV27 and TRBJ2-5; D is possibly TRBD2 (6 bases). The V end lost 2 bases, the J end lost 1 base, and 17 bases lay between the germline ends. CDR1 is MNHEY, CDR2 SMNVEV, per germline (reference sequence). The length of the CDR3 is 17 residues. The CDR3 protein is CASSLGGGSRPQETQYF. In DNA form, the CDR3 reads TGTGCCAGCAGTTTAGGGGGAGGTAGCCGTCCCCAAGAGACCCAGTACTTC.

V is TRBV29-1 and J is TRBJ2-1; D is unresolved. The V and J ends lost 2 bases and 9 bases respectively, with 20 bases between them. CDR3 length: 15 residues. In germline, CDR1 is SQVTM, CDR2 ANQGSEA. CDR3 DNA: TGCAGCGTTGAAACGTATCCGGACCCCTCGGGTGAGCAGTTCTTC. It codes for CSVETYPDPSGEQFF.

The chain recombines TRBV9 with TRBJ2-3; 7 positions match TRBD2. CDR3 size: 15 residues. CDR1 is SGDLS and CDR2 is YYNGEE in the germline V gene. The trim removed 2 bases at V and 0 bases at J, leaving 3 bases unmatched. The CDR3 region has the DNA TGTGCCAGCAGCGTCAGCGGGGCAAGCACAGATACGCAGTATTTT. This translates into CASSVSGASTDTQYF.

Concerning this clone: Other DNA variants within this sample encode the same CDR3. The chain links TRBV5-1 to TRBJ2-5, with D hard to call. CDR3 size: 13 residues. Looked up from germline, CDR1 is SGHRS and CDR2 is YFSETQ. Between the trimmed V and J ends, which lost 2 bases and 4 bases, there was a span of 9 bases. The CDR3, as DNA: TGCGCCAGCAGCTTTTCCCCGGGAGAGACCCAGTACTTC. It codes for CASSFSPGETQYF.

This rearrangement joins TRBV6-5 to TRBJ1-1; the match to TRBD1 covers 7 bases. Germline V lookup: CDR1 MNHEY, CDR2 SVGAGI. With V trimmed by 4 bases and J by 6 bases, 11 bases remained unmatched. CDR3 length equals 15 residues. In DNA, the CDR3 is TGTGCCAGCAGTTTCCTACAGGGGACCGGCTCTGAAGCTTTCTTT. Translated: CASSFLQGTGSEAFF.

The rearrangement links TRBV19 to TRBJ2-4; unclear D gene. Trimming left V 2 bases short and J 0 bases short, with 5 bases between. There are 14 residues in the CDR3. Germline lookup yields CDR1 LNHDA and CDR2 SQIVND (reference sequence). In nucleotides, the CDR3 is TGTGCCAGTAGTATACGGCTAGCCAAAAACATTCAGTACTTC. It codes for CASSIRLAKNIQYF.

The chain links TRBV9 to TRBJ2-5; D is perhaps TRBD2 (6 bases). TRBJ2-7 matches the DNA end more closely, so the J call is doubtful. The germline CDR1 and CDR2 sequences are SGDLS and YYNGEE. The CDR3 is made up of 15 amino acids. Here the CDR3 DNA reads TGTGCCAGCAGCGTAGGCCATAGCGGAGCACACGAGCAGTACTTC. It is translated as CASSVGHSGAHEQYF.

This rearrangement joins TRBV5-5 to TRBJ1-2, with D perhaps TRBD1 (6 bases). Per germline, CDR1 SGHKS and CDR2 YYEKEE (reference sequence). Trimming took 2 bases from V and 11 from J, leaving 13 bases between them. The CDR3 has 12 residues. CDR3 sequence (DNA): TGTGCCAGCAGCTTTCAGGGGATTGGGTACACCTTC. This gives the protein CASSFQGIGYTF. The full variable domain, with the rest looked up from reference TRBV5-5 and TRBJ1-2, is DAGVTQSPTHLIKTRGQQVTLRCSPISGHKSVSWYQQVLGQGPQFIFQYYEKEERGRGNFPDRFSARQFPNYSSELNVNALLLGDSALYLCASSFQGIGYTFGSGTRLTVV.

For the CDR3, the DNA is TGTGCCAGCAGGAAGGGGGGACAGCCCCAGCATTTT. Its protein product is CASRKGGQPQHF. This chain joins TRBV27 and TRBJ1-5, with D possibly being TRBD1 (6 bases). CDR3 size: 12 residues. The V gene's germline CDR1 is MNHEY and CDR2 SMNVEV (reference sequence). Trimming took off 6 bases at V and 7 bases at J, with 10 bases between the two ends.

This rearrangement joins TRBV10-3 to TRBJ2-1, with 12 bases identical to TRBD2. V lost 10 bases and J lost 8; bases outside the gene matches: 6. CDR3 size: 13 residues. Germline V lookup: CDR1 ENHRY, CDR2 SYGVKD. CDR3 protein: CATRTSGIDEQFF. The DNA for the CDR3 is TGTGCCACCCGGACTAGCGGGATCGATGAGCAGTTCTTC.

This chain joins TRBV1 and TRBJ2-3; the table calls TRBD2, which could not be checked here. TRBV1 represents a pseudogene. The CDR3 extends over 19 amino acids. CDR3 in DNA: TGCACCAGCCCCCAACCAAATCCTAGCGGGGGGCTGAGGACAGATACGCAGTATTTT. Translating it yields CTSPQPNPSGGLRTDTQYF.

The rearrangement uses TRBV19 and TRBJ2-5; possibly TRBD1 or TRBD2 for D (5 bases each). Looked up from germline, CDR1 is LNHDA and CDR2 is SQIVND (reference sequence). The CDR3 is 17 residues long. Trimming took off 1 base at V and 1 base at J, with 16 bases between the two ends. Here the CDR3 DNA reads TGTGCCAGTAGTATAGGCCTAACGGGGCCTACCCAAGAGACCCAGTACTTC. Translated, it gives CASSIGLTGPTQETQYF.